This passage covers 5 T cell receptor beta chains from one sample sequenced in a study of blood T cell repertoires in COVID-19. Profiled with immunoSEQ multiplex PCR; TCRdb holds only in-frame clones, not every one. Seen here are some 140,000 clones, roughly 84% observed once, and the top ten hold approximately 5%. Sequencing was carried out using PBMCs or T cells enriched from blood (not recorded which). The origin of the receptors is a man between 35 and 55 years old with acute COVID-19.

The V call is TRBV7-6, the J call TRBJ1-4; possibly TRBD1 for D (5 bases). Germline-derived CDR1 and CDR2 are SGHVS and FNYEAQ. The CDR3 contains 16 residues. V lost 1 base to trimming and J lost 2 bases, with 11 bases between them. This chain's CDR3 is CASSLVGASTNEKLFF. The CDR3 coding sequence is TGTGCCAGCAGCTTAGTTGGGGCATCCACTAATGAAAAACTGTTTTTT.

The CDR3 here is CASSPRTSSGETQYF. Written as DNA, the CDR3 is TGTGCCAGCAGCCCCCGGACTAGTTCGGGAGAGACCCAGTACTTC. The V gene is TRBV11-3, the J gene TRBJ2-5, with 7 positions matching TRBD2. J was trimmed by 4 bases and V by 5 bases; bases with no gene match: 10. The germline V gene encodes CDR1 SGHNT and CDR2 YENEEA. The CDR3 has 15 residues.

The chain uses TRBV3-1 (or the pseudogene TRBV3-2) and TRBJ2-3, with 9 bases that match TRBD2. Germline-derived CDR1 and CDR2 are LGHDT and YNNKEL (reference sequence). V lost 0 bases and J lost 5; bases outside the gene matches: 15. The CDR3 totals 19 residues. CDR3 DNA: TGTGCCAGCAGCCAAGATTCTCCGACAAGAGCTAGCGGGAAAGATACGCAGTATTTT. Its protein product is CASSQDSPTRASGKDTQYF.

V gene TRBV11-3 combines with J gene TRBJ2-2, with D possibly matching TRBD1 (6 bases). The germline V gene encodes CDR1 SGHNT and CDR2 YENEEA. CDR3 length: 14 residues. Trimming took 5 bases from V and 3 from J, leaving 10 bases between them. This CDR3 is CASSGYRDTGELFF. CDR3 bases: TGTGCCAGCAGCGGTTACAGGGACACCGGGGAGCTGTTTTTT.

This clone was recorded a few times. The V call is TRBV27, the J call TRBJ2-1; TRBD2 aligns across 8 bases. This CDR3 spans 15 amino acids. The germline CDR1 and CDR2 sequences are MNHEY and SMNVEV (reference sequence). The trim removed 5 bases at V and 1 base at J, leaving 4 bases unmatched. The CDR3: CASSVSGASYNEQFF. CDR3 coding DNA: TGTGCCAGCAGTGTTAGCGGGGCATCCTACAATGAGCAGTTCTTC.